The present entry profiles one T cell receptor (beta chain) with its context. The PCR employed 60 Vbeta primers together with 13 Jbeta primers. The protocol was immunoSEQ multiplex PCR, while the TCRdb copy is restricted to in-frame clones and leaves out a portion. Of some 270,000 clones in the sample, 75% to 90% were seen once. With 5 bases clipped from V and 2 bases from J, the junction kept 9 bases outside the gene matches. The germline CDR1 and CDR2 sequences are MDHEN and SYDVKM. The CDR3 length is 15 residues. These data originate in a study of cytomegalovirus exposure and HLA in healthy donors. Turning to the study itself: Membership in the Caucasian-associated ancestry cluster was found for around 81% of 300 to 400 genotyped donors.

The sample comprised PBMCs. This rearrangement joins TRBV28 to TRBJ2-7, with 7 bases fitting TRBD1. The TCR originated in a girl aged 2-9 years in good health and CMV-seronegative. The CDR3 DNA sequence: TGTGCCAGCAGTAGTCCCGGGACAGCAACCTACGAGCAGTACTTC. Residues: CASSSPGTATYEQYF.